These T cell receptor beta chains were read from a single sample in a study of blood T cell repertoires in COVID-19. Sequenced by immunoSEQ multiplex PCR; TCRdb stores in-frame clones only, minus some. The sample holds around 250,000 clones, nearly 90% seen once. The specimen sequenced was peripheral blood. These receptors all come from a woman in her sixties or seventies with COVID-19, enrolled during active disease. Both conserved end residues are part of each CDR3. Each record gives: D gene, V gene, clone size, J gene, CDR3 DNA, CDR3 protein. D genes are given only for firm matches. Rows give clone size only sometimes, using once, few, many, or a class for an expanded clone.

>TRBD1|TRBV10-1|.|TRBJ1-5
TGCGCCAGGGACGCCGGGACAGGGGAAAATAGCAATCAGCCCCAGCATTTT
CARDAGTGENSNQPQHF
>TRBD1|TRBV6-2/TRBV6-3|.|TRBJ1-5
TGTGCCAGCAGTCCCCAGGGGGGTCGGAATCAGCCCCAGCATTTT
CASSPQGGRNQPQHF
>.|TRBV6-5|.|TRBJ1-4
TGTGCCAGCAACCCTCCCCCTTTCGGAAAACTGTTTTTT
CASNPPPFGKLFF
>.|TRBV7-2|.|TRBJ2-7
TGTGCCAGCAGCCCCAGCTACGAGCAGTACTTC
CASSPSYEQYF
>.|TRBV27|few|TRBJ1-5
TGTGCCAGCAGAACAGGGTTTCAGCCCCAGCATTTT
CASRTGFQPQHF
>.|TRBV6-5|.|TRBJ2-1
TGTGCCAGCTGTAGAAGCTCCTACAATGAGCAGTTCTTC
CASCRSSYNEQFF
>.|TRBV25-1|.|TRBJ1-5
TGTGCCAGCAGTGAAGGGACACACCGCAATCAGCCCCAGCATTTT
CASSEGTHRNQPQHF
>TRBD1|TRBV5-6|.|TRBJ2-1
TGTGCCAGCAGCAAGGGACAGGGGGGCTACAATGAGCAGTTCTTC
CASSKGQGGYNEQFF
>.|TRBV7-2|.|TRBJ2-3
TGTGCCAGCAGCTTAGGGGCAGGGGTGGTTACAGATACGCAGTATTTT
CASSLGAGVVTDTQYF
>TRBD2|TRBV6-5|once|TRBJ2-7
TGTGCCAGCAGTTACTCCCGAGCGGGGGGCAGGAACGAGCAGTACTTC
CASSYSRAGGRNEQYF
>TRBD1|TRBV6-5|.|TRBJ1-2
TGTGCCAGCAGTTTCACGGACAGGGGGAATGGCTACACCTTC
CASSFTDRGNGYTF
>TRBD1|TRBV7-2|.|TRBJ1-5
TGTGCCAGCAGCCCAGCCGGGACAGGGTTGGGTGGCAATCAGCCCCAGCATTTT
CASSPAGTGLGGNQPQHF
>TRBD1|TRBV10-3|.|TRBJ1-6
TGTGCCATCAGTGGGACAGGGCGGTCACCCCTCCACTTT
CAISGTGRSPLHF
>.|TRBV25-1|.|TRBJ2-3
TGTGCCAGCAGTGAATTAGGAGGTGGAAAACCTGGTGAGGATACGCAGTATTTT
CASSELGGGKPGEDTQYF
>TRBD1|TRBV7-6|.|TRBJ1-1
TGTGCCAGCAGCTTAGCGAGCGGACAGGGGGCTTGGGTCACTGAAGCTTTCTTT
CASSLASGQGAWVTEAFF
>TRBD1|TRBV25-1|.|TRBJ1-5
TGTGCCAGCAGTGAGACAGGGTGGAATCAGCCCCAGCATTTT
CASSETGWNQPQHF
>.|TRBV18|.|TRBJ2-3
TGTGCCAGCCCTCCGGAGAGGTCGGGGGGCACAGATACGCAGTATTTT
CASPPERSGGTDTQYF
>TRBD1|TRBV15|.|TRBJ1-5
TGTGCCACCAGCTGGGGACAGGGTCAGCCCCAGCATTTT
CATSWGQGQPQHF
>.|TRBV7-2|.|TRBJ2-2
TGTGCCAGCAGCCCACCCCGGGTACAACCCGGGGAGCTGTTTTTT
CASSPPRVQPGELFF
>.|TRBV7-2|.|TRBJ2-7
TGTGCCAGCCGGCCGATTTCCGGGGTCGGCGAGCAGTACTTC
CASRPISGVGEQYF
>.|TRBV19|.|TRBJ1-1
TGTGCCAGTAGTATTTTAAAGGGGACTGAAGCTTTCTTT
CASSILKGTEAFF
>.|TRBV6-1|once|TRBJ2-3
TGTGCCAGCAGTGAAACTAGTCTAAGCACAGATACGCAGTATTTT
CASSETSLSTDTQYF
>TRBD1|TRBV7-9|few|TRBJ1-2
TGTGCCAGCAGCCACGACAGGGCGGCCTCCGAGAACTATGGCTACACCTTC
CASSHDRAASENYGYTF
>TRBD1|TRBV6-2/TRBV6-3|.|TRBJ1-5
TGTGCCAGCAGTTATAACAAGGACAGGATTAATCAGCCCCAGCATTTT
CASSYNKDRINQPQHF
>TRBD1|TRBV7-9|.|TRBJ2-1
TGTGCCAGCAGCCCGCTCCCGGGACAGGGGCATGAGCAGTTCTTC
CASSPLPGQGHEQFF
>.|TRBV5-4|.|TRBJ1-2
TGTGCCAGCAGCTTGGCAGGTCCCTTTTATGGCTACACCTTC
CASSLAGPFYGYTF
>TRBD1|TRBV25-1|.|TRBJ2-7
TGTGCCAGCAGTGGGCACGGGACAGGGGGGACCTCCTACGAGCAGTACTTC
CASSGHGTGGTSYEQYF
>TRBD2|TRBV27|.|TRBJ2-7
TGTGCCAGCAGTTCTACGGGGGGCGAGCAGTACTTC
CASSSTGGEQYF
>.|TRBV29-1|.|TRBJ1-2
TGCAGCGTTGAAGGGGGGGGCAGTTTCTATGGCTACACCTTC
CSVEGGGSFYGYTF
>.|TRBV19|.|TRBJ2-2
TGTGCCAGTAGTGGTACTGTGAACACCGGGGAGCTGTTTTTT
CASSGTVNTGELFF
>TRBD1|TRBV27|.|TRBJ2-7
TGTGCCAGCAGCGATGGGACAGGGGGATTCTACGAGCAGTACTTC
CASSDGTGGFYEQYF
>.|TRBV2|.|TRBJ2-5
TGTGCCAGCAGGGAGACAGGACCGCAAGAGACCCAGTACTTC
CASRETGPQETQYF
>.|TRBV19|.|TRBJ1-2
TGTGCCAGTAGTACCTCGGGGGGGACCTATGGCTACACCTTC
CASSTSGGTYGYTF
>TRBD1|TRBV19|.|TRBJ1-1
TGTGCCACCTCCAAGACAGGGGACACTGAAGCTTTCTTT
CATSKTGDTEAFF
>.|TRBV20-1|.|TRBJ2-7
TGCAGTGCTAGTCTAGCGAGTTACGAGCAGTACTTC
CSASLASYEQYF
>TRBD1|TRBV7-6|once|TRBJ2-3
TGTGCCAGCAGCTCTCGCGCCGTAACCGGGACAGGGATATATTTT
CASSSRAVTGTGIYF
>.|TRBV3-1/TRBV3-2|.|TRBJ1-5
TGTGCCAGCAGCCGGACGGGGTATAGCAATCAGCCCCAGCATTTT
CASSRTGYSNQPQHF
>.|TRBV6-4|.|TRBJ1-5
TGTGCCAGCAGTGCAGAGGGCAATCAGCCCCAGCATTTT
CASSAEGNQPQHF